This T cell receptor beta chain was documented in a study of control samples from healthy donors and cancer patients. Profiling relied on immunoSEQ multiplex PCR, and the TCRdb table lists in-frame clones only, not all of them. The sample records more than 60,000 clones, about 89% being singletons. The clonotype originates from a woman between 45 and 65 years old with colorectal cancer. The material sequenced was PBMCs.

The CDR3 DNA sequence: TGTGCCAGCAGTTACCCGGGCCTGAGTAATCAGCCCCAGCATTTT. It encodes CASSYPGLSNQPQHF. This rearrangement joins TRBV6-2 or TRBV6-3 to TRBJ1-5; D gene uncertain. Germline assignment: CDR1 MNHEY and CDR2 SVGEGT. The germline V and J ends were trimmed by 2 bases and 4 bases, with 12 bases remaining between them. This CDR3 region has 15 residues.